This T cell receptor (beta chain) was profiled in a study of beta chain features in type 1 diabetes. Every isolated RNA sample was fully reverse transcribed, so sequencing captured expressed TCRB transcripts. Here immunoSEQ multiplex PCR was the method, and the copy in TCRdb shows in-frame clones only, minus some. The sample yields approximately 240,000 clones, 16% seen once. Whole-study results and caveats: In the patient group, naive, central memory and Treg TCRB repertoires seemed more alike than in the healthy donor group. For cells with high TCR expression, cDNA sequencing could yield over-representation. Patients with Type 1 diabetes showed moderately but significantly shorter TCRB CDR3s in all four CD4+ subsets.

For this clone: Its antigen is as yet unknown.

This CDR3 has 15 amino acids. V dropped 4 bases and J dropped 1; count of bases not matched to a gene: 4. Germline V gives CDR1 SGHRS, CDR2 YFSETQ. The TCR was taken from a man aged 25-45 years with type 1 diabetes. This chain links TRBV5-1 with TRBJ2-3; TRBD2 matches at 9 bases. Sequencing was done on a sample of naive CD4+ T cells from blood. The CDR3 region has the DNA TGCGCCAGCAGCCCACCTAGCGGGGGCACAGATACGCAGTATTTT. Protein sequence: CASSPPSGGTDTQYF.